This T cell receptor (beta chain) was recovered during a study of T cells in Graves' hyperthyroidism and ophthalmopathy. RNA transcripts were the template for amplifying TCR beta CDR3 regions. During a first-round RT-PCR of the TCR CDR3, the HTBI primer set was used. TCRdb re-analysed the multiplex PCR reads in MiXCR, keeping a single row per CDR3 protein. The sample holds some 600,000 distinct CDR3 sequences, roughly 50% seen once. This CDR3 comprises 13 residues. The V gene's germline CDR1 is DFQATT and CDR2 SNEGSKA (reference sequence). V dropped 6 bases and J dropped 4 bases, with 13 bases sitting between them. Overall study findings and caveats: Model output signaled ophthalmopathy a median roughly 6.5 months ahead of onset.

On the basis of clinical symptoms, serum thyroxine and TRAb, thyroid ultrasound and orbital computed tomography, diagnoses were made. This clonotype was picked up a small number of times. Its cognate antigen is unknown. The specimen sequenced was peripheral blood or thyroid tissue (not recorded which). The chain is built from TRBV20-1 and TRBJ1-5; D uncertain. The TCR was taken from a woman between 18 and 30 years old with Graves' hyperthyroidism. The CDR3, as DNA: TGCAGTGCCCTGGCCCCGGGTAATCAGCCCCAGCATTTT. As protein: CSALAPGNQPQHF.